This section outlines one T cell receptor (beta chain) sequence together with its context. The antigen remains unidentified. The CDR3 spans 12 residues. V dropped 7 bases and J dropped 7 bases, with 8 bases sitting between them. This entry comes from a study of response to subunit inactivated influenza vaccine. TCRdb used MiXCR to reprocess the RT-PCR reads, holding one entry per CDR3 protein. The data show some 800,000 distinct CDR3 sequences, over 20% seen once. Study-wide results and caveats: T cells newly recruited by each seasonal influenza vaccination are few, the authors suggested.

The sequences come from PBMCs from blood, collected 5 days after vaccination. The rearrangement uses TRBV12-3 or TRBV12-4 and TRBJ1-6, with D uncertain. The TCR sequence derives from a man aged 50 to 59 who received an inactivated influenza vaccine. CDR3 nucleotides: TGTGCCAGCACGGTTGGGAATTCACCCCTCCACTTT. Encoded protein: CASTVGNSPLHF.